What follows are 28 T cell receptor beta chains derived from one specimen sequenced in a study of T-cell memory formation after mild COVID-19. TCRdb analysed the 5' RACE reads with MiXCR anew, one entry per CDR3 protein. The sample includes hundreds of thousands of distinct CDR3 sequences, about 15% of them seen just once. The specimen was PBMCs or a T cell subset sorted from them (not recorded which). The receptor source for this set is a man in his late teens or twenties who had mild COVID-19 (a few samples of this study predate the infection). Cell type and time point are not known.

At least ten counts were recorded for this clonotype. The CDR3 here is CASSSWTGGGTGELFF. The CDR3, as DNA: TGTGCCAGCAGCTCCTGGACAGGGGGAGGTACCGGGGAGCTGTTTTTT. The V gene is TRBV7-3, the J gene TRBJ2-2, with TRBD1 identical over 10 bases. Germline V CDR1 and CDR2: SGHTA, FQGTGA. CDR3 length equals 16 residues. V shed 4 bases and J 5 bases; nucleotides not matched to a gene: 7.

The chain links TRBV20-1 to TRBJ1-1, with D possibly being TRBD1 (5 bases). Germline-derived CDR1 and CDR2 are DFQATT and SNEGSKA (reference sequence). CDR3 length: 14 amino acids. Between the trimmed V and J ends, which lost 6 bases and 0 bases, there was a span of 14 bases. This CDR3 reads CSAGPQGLNTEAFF. CDR3 bases: TGCAGTGCCGGGCCCCAGGGCCTGAACACTGAAGCTTTCTTT.

This clonotype was seen only a few times. V is TRBV7-2 and J is TRBJ2-5; D unclear. CDR1 is SGHTA and CDR2 is FQGNSA in the germline V gene. This CDR3 region has 14 residues. Trimming took off 2 bases at V and 4 bases at J, with 11 bases between the two ends. The CDR3 DNA reads TGTGCCAGCAGCTTAAACGCGGTTATAGAGACCCAGTACTTC. Translation gives CASSLNAVIETQYF.

This sequence joins TRBV7-6 and TRBJ2-3; D possibly uses TRBD1 or TRBD2 (5 bases each). Trimming removed 5 bases from V and 2 bases from J, with 17 bases in between. The CDR3 has 16 residues. Looked up from germline, CDR1 is SGHVS and CDR2 is FNYEAQ. The CDR3 DNA reads as TGTGCCAGCAGCCCCGGGCTAACGGGGACCACAGATACGCAGTATTTT. It encodes CASSPGLTGTTDTQYF.

CDR3 sequence: CASSLVSSKNIQYF. The CDR3 nucleotides are TGTGCCAGCAGCTTGGTCTCGTCCAAAAACATTCAGTACTTC. This chain connects TRBV5-6 to TRBJ2-4; no firm D call. Germline loops: CDR1 SGHDT, CDR2 YYEEEE. The length of the CDR3 is 14 residues. The V end was cut by 0 bases, the J end by 2 bases, with 6 bases between.

The sample holds many counts of this clonotype. This rearrangement joins TRBV5-6 to TRBJ2-5; possible D gene TRBD1, 5 bases. The CDR3 runs to 12 residues. The germline gives CDR1 SGHDT, CDR2 YYEEEE. Trimming stripped 5 bases from V and 9 bases from J, with 14 bases between. DNA for the CDR3: TGTGCCAGCAGACGACAGCGAACGGCCCAGTACTTC. It yields the protein CASRRQRTAQYF.

This chain joins TRBV4-3 and TRBJ1-5, with D tentatively TRBD1 (6 bases). Germline CDR1 LGHNA, CDR2 YSLEER. CDR3 length: 15 residues. The ends were cut back, 0 bases at V and 0 bases at J, with 6 bases in the middle. CDR3: CASSQEQGSNQPQHF. The CDR3 coding sequence is TGCGCCAGCAGCCAAGAACAGGGTAGCAATCAGCCCCAGCATTTT.

The sample holds a few counts of this clonotype. The V gene is TRBV2, the J gene TRBJ1-4, with 8 nucleotides matching TRBD1. The germline V gene has CDR1 SNHLY and CDR2 FYNNEI. V shed 8 bases, J shed 15 bases, and the junction held 8 bases outside the gene matches. CDR3 length: 11 residues. Here the CDR3 DNA reads TGTGCCAGCCCCAAGGGACAGGCGTTGTTTTTT. It is translated as CASPKGQALFF.

The chain has TRBV5-1 and TRBJ2-7, with 9 bases fitting TRBD1. Looked up from germline, CDR1 is SGHRS and CDR2 is YFSETQ. CDR3 size: 14 residues. V lost 4 bases and J lost 2; bases outside the gene matches: 4. Here the CDR3 reads CASSIGTGPYEQYF. The DNA of the CDR3 is TGCGCCAGCAGCATCGGGACAGGGCCCTACGAGCAGTACTTC.

The V call is TRBV6-6, the J call TRBJ2-1; TRBD1 agrees at 7 bases. The germline V gene has CDR1 MNHNY and CDR2 SVGAGI (reference sequence). With V trimmed by 6 bases and J by 7 bases, 9 bases remained unmatched. CDR3 size: 14 residues. The CDR3 reads CASREPRGTNEQFF. CDR3 bases: TGTGCCAGCAGGGAGCCCAGGGGGACAAATGAGCAGTTCTTC.

The genes are TRBV9 and TRBJ2-1; 9 nucleotides match TRBD2. The CDR3 length is 16 residues. The germline V gene encodes CDR1 SGDLS and CDR2 YYNGEE. After removal of 0 bases from V and 2 bases from J, the junction contained 3 bases not matched to a gene. CDR3 residues: CASSVVASGAYNEQFF. CDR3 DNA sequence: TGTGCCAGCAGCGTAGTGGCTAGCGGGGCCTACAATGAGCAGTTCTTC.

This clonotype was counted many times. The CDR3 here is CASSPGSYGYTF. The CDR3 nucleotides are TGTGCCAGCAGCCCGGGATCTTATGGCTACACCTTC. This chain links TRBV12-3 or TRBV12-4 with TRBJ1-2; no clear D gene. The germline V and J ends were trimmed by 6 bases and 5 bases, with 10 bases remaining between them. CDR3 size: 12 residues.

The chain links TRBV7-2 to TRBJ2-3, with no clear D. Germline V CDR1 and CDR2: SGHTA, FQGNSA. Trimming took off 3 bases at V and 4 bases at J, with 14 bases between the two ends. The CDR3 loop spans 15 amino acids. The CDR3 spells CASSFLVMQADTQYF. The CDR3 coding sequence is TGTGCCAGCAGCTTCCTAGTTATGCAGGCAGATACGCAGTATTTT.

This clonotype was picked up a small number of times. This rearrangement joins TRBV7-2 to TRBJ1-4; D not resolved. This CDR3 is built from 14 residues. Trimming pared 7 bases from V and 0 bases from J, leaving 9 bases between. From germline, CDR1 is SGHTA and CDR2 FQGNSA. The CDR3 DNA is TGTGCCAGCACCCCGGGTACAACTAATGAAAAACTGTTTTTT. Encoded protein: CASTPGTTNEKLFF.

This clonotype has only a few counts. The gene calls are TRBV7-2 and TRBJ2-5; D unclear. CDR3 length equals 14 residues. Germline V gives CDR1 SGHTA, CDR2 FQGNSA. The germline V and J ends were trimmed by 7 bases and 3 bases, with 15 bases remaining between them. The CDR3 sequence is CASTPPGQKETQYF. The DNA of the CDR3 is TGTGCCAGCACCCCTCCGGGCCAAAAAGAGACCCAGTACTTC.

The chain couples TRBV2 to TRBJ2-5, with D unresolved. Germline V gene lookup returns CDR1 SNHLY and CDR2 FYNNEI. Trimming stripped 6 bases from V and 3 bases from J, with 8 bases between. The CDR3 contains 12 residues. CDR3 region: CASSGTKETQYF. CDR3 in DNA: TGTGCCAGCAGCGGAACAAAAGAGACCCAGTACTTC.

This clonotype was observed a handful of times. The chain links TRBV7-9 to TRBJ1-1; 7 bases agree with TRBD1. The V and J ends lost 5 bases and 1 base, in that order; junction bases with no gene match: 10. This CDR3 is 16 amino acids long. Germline-derived CDR1 and CDR2 are SEHNR and FQNEAQ (reference sequence). In DNA, the CDR3 is TGTGCCAGCAGCCCGATGAATCAGGGGGAGAACACTGAAGCTTTCTTT. It encodes CASSPMNQGENTEAFF.

The J gene is TRBJ2-3, the V gene TRBV27, with D possibly matching TRBD2 (6 bases). Trimming shortened V by 5 bases and J by 1 base, and 22 bases separated the two germline ends. Germline V gene data show CDR1 as MNHEY and CDR2 as SMNVEV (reference sequence). The CDR3 spans 18 residues. CDR3 in amino acids: CASSPTPLGGEGTDTQYF. The DNA of the CDR3 is TGTGCCAGCAGTCCGACCCCCTTGGGGGGAGAGGGCACAGATACGCAGTATTTT.

There are a few counts of this clonotype. This chain links TRBV18 with TRBJ1-2; a possible D gene is TRBD1 (5 bases). Germline CDR1 is KGHSH and CDR2 is LQKENI. This CDR3 is built from 14 residues. Deletions cut 6 bases from V and 8 bases from J, with 19 bases between. CDR3 coding DNA: TGTGCCAGCTCGCAGGTCCAAGGGACCGGAGGCTACACCTTC. Translation gives CASSQVQGTGGYTF.

The V and J genes are TRBV19 and TRBJ2-4; the D gene is possibly TRBD2 (7 bases). V lost 9 bases, J lost 7 bases, and 19 bases lay in between. This CDR3 is built from 14 residues. Germline V CDR1 and CDR2: LNHDA, SQIVND (reference sequence). CDR3: CASSVGGPSNIQYF. The CDR3 DNA reads TGTGCCAGCTCCGTCGGGGGGCCCTCCAACATTCAGTACTTC.

This clonotype was found many times. The V and J genes are TRBV4-1 and TRBJ2-7; 11 nucleotides agree with TRBD1. Looked up from germline, CDR1 is MGHRA and CDR2 is YSYEKL. Losses at the gene ends were 4 bases for V and 5 bases for J; bases not matched to a gene: 10. The CDR3 totals 16 residues. The CDR3 protein is CASSPGQGVYLDEQYF. In DNA, the CDR3 is TGCGCCAGCAGCCCGGGACAGGGGGTCTATCTGGACGAGCAGTACTTC.

The sample holds many counts of this clonotype. V gene TRBV4-1 combines with J gene TRBJ2-3, with D unresolved. V shed 0 bases and J shed 2 bases, with 12 bases lying between them. Per the germline V gene, CDR1 is MGHRA and CDR2 is YSYEKL. The CDR3 loop spans 16 amino acids. CDR3 sequence: CASSQDWYPNTDTQYF. The DNA of the CDR3 is TGCGCCAGCAGCCAAGATTGGTACCCAAACACAGATACGCAGTATTTT.

This clonotype has a handful of counts. The J gene is TRBJ1-2, the V gene TRBV28; D gene ambiguous. From germline, CDR1 is MDHEN and CDR2 SYDVKM. This CDR3 comprises 15 residues. V was clipped by 6 bases and J by 4 bases, with 18 bases between them. CDR3 nucleotide sequence: TGTGCCAGCAGACCTATCGTCCGAGTCATCTATGGCTACACCTTC. Protein: CASRPIVRVIYGYTF.

The V call is TRBV7-2, the J call TRBJ1-1, with D tentatively TRBD1 (5 bases). V lost 4 bases, J lost 4 bases, and 16 bases lay in between. The CDR3 extends over 15 amino acids. Germline V gene lookup returns CDR1 SGHTA and CDR2 FQGNSA. This CDR3 is CASSSQGRRGTEAFF. CDR3 bases: TGTGCCAGCAGCTCTCAAGGACGGAGGGGCACTGAAGCTTTCTTT.

Only a few counts were recorded for this clonotype. The rearrangement joins TRBV6-6 to TRBJ1-1, with D hard to call. This CDR3 is built from 14 residues. Trimming took 7 bases from V and 0 from J, leaving 12 bases between them. Germline lookup yields CDR1 MNHNY and CDR2 SVGAGI (reference sequence). CDR3 sequence (DNA): TGTGCCAGCACCCTAAGAGTATTGAACACTGAAGCTTTCTTT. It translates to CASTLRVLNTEAFF.

The table lists this clonotype with many counts. The rearrangement joins TRBV6-5 to TRBJ2-1; D not certain. Germline lookup yields CDR1 MNHEY and CDR2 SVGAGI. CDR3 size: 14 residues. Between the trimmed V and J ends, which lost 2 bases and 4 bases, there was a span of 9 bases. DNA of the CDR3: TGTGCCAGCAGTTACAGATTCGAGTACAATGAGCAGTTCTTC. Its translation is CASSYRFEYNEQFF.

In its sample, this clonotype was seen a few times. The genes are TRBV5-1 and TRBJ2-3; the D is unclear. Trimming removed 0 bases from V and 3 bases from J, with 17 bases in between. This CDR3 is built from 17 residues. Germline-derived CDR1 and CDR2 are SGHRS and YFSETQ. In DNA form, the CDR3 reads TGCGCCAGCAGCTTGGCAGCTGGGGTTCTAAGGACAGATACGCAGTATTTT. Translation: CASSLAAGVLRTDTQYF.

This clonotype was counted a few times. CDR3 sequence: CASTRGVSNTGELFF. CDR3 sequence (DNA): TGTGCCAGCACCCGGGGGGTATCGAACACCGGGGAGCTGTTTTTT. The genes are TRBV11-2 and TRBJ2-2, with 7 positions matching TRBD2. Germline-derived CDR1 and CDR2 are SGHAT and FQNNGV. The V segment lost 7 bases and the J segment 0 bases; nucleotides outside the gene matches: 5. The CDR3 loop spans 15 amino acids.